This is a list of T cell receptor beta chains from one sample in a study of regulatory dendritic cells for organ transplantation. Data came from immunoSEQ multiplex PCR; TCRdb stores just in-frame clones and leaves some out. The repertoire consists of some 10,000 clones, with approximately 70% occurring once and the leading ten covering over 15%. The material sequenced was memory CD8+ T cells from blood. These receptors were taken from a human donor in good health. The CDR3 runs from the conserved cysteine through the conserved F or W. The D gene is left open where the match is weak. Some rows mark clone size as missing; the rest say once, few, many or name a class of expanded clone.

cdr3_aa cdr3_nt clone_size v_call d_call j_call
CASSGGEATEAFF TGTGCCAGCAGTGGAGGGGAGGCCACTGAAGCTTTCTTT NA TRBV6-1 NA TRBJ1-1
CASSAASGSNEQFF TGTGCCAGCAGTGCGGCTAGCGGGAGTAATGAGCAGTTCTTC NA TRBV6-4 TRBD2 TRBJ2-1
CASSPWEGEYNEQFF TGCGCCAGCAGCCCGTGGGAGGGGGAGTACAATGAGCAGTTCTTC NA TRBV5-1 NA TRBJ2-1
CASSPAVDTEAFF TGTGCCAGCAGCCCAGCGGTGGACACTGAAGCTTTCTTT once TRBV7-9 NA TRBJ1-1
CASSLGGAHTGELFF TGCGCCAGCAGCTTGGGGGGGGCTCACACCGGGGAGCTGTTTTTT NA TRBV5-1 NA TRBJ2-2
CASSLGEYNEQFF TGTGCCAGCAGTTTAGGGGAATACAATGAGCAGTTCTTC NA TRBV6-4 NA TRBJ2-1
CASSRPGQGAYGYTF TGTGCCAGCAGTCGACCCGGACAGGGGGCTTATGGCTACACCTTC NA TRBV28 TRBD1 TRBJ1-2
CASSLTPPRQGRHGYTF TGTGCCAGCAGTTTAACCCCTCCCAGACAGGGTCGGCATGGCTACACCTTC medium-sized TRBV27 TRBD1 TRBJ1-2
CASSFLDSYEQYF TGTGCCAGCAGTTTTTTGGACTCCTACGAGCAGTACTTC NA TRBV7-2 NA TRBJ2-7
CASSVGAGGEAFF TGTGCCAGCAGCGTAGGGGCTGGAGGGGAAGCTTTCTTT few TRBV9 NA TRBJ1-1